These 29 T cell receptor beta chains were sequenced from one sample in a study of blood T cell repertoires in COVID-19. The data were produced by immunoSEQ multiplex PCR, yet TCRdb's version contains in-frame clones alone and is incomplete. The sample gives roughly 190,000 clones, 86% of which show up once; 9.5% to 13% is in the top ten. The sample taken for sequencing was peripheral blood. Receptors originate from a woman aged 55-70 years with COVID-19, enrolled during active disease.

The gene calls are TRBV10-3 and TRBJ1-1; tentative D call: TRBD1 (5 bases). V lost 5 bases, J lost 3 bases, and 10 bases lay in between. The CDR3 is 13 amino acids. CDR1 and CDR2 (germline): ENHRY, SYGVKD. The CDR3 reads CAISTQVDTEAFF. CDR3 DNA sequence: TGTGCCATCAGTACACAGGTTGACACTGAAGCTTTCTTT.

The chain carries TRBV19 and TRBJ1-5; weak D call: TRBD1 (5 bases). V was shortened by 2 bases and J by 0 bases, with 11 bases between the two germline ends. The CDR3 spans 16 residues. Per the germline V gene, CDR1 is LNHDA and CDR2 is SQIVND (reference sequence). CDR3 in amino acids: CASSISRDYSNQPQHF. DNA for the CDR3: TGTGCCAGTAGTATAAGCAGGGATTATAGCAATCAGCCCCAGCATTTT.

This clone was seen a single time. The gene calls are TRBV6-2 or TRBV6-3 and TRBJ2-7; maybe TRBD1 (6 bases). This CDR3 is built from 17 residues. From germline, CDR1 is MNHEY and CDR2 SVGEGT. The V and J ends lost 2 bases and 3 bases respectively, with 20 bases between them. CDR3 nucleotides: TGTGCCAGCAGTTACACTCGATTTACCGGGACAATCTACGAGCAGTACTTC. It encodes CASSYTRFTGTIYEQYF.

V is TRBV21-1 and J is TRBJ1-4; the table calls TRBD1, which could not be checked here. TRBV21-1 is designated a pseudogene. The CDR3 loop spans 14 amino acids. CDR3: CASSFRGGFEKLFF. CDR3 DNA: TGTGCCAGCAGCTTCCGTGGTGGCTTTGAAAAACTGTTTTTT.

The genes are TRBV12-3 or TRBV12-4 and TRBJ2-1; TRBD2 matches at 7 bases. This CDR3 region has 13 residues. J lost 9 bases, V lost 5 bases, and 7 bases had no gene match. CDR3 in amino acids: CASSLLGRGEQFF. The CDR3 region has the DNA TGTGCCAGCAGTCTCCTAGGGAGGGGTGAGCAGTTCTTC.

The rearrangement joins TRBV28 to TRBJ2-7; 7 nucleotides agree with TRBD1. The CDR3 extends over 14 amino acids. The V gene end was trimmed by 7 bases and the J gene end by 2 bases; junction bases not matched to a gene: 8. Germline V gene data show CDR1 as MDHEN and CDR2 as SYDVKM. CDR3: CASTVTGTPYEQYF. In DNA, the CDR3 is TGTGCCAGCACGGTGACAGGGACGCCCTACGAGCAGTACTTC.

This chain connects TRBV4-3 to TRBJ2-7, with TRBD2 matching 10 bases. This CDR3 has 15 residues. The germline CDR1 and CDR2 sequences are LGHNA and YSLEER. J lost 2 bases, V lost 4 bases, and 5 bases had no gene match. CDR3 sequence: CASSRVAGGPYEQYF. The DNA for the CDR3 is TGCGCCAGCAGCCGAGTAGCGGGGGGCCCCTACGAGCAGTACTTC.

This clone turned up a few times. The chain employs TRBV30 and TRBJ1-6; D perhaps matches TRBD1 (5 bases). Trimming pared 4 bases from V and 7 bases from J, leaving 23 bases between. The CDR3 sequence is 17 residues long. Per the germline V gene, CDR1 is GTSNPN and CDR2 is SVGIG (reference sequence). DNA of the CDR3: TGTGCCTGGACCCCCCTGGGGCCCAGGGCCCACAATTCACCCCTCCACTTT. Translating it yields CAWTPLGPRAHNSPLHF.

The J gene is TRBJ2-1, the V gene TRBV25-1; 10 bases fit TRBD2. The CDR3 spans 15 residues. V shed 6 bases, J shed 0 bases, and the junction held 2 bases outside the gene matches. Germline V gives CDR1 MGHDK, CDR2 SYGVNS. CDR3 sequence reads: CASRASGSSYNEQFF. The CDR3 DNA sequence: TGTGCCAGCAGAGCTAGCGGGAGCTCCTACAATGAGCAGTTCTTC.

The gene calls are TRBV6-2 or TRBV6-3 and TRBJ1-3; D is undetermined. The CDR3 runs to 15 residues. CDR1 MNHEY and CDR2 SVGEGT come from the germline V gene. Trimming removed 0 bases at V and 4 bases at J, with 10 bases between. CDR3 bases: TGTGCCAGCAGTTACTCGATCGGGGTCGGAAACACCATATATTTT. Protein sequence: CASSYSIGVGNTIYF.

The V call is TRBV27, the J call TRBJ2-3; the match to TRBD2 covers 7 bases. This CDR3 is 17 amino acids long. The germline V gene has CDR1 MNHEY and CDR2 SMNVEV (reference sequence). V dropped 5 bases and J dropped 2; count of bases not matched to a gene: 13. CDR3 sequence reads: CASSPIGLAEYTDTQYF. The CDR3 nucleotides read TGTGCCAGCAGTCCCATTGGGCTAGCGGAATACACAGATACGCAGTATTTT.

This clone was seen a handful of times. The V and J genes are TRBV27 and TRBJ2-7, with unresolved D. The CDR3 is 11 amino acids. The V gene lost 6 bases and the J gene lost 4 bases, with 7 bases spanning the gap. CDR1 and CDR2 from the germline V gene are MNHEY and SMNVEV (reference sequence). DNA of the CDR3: TGTGCCAGCAGCTCACTTTACGAGCAGTACTTC. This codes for CASSSLYEQYF.

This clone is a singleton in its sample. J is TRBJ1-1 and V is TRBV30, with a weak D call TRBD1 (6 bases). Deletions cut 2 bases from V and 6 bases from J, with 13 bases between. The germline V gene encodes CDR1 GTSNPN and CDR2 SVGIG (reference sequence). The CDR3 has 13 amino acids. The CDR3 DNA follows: TGTGCCTGGAGTTCACAGGGTCGGTCTGAAGCTTTCTTT. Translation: CAWSSQGRSEAFF.

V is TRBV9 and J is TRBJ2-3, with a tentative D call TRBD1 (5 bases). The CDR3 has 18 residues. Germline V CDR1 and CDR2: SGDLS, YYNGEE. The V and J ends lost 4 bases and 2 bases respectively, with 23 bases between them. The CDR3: CASSPQSLGLLPTDTQYF. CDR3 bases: TGTGCCAGCAGCCCCCAGTCCCTGGGGCTCCTCCCCACAGATACGCAGTATTTT.

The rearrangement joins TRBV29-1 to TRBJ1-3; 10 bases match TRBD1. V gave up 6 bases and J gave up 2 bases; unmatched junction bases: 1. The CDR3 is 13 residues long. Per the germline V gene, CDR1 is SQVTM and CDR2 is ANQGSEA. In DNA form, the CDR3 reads TGCAGCGTAGGGACAGGGGCTGGAAACACCATATATTTT. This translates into CSVGTGAGNTIYF.

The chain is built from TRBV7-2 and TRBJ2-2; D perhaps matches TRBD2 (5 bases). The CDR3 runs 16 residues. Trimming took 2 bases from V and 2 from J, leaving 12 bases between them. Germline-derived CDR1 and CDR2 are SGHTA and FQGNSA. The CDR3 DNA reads TGTGCCAGCAGCTTACTACCCGGGATTAACACCGGGGAGCTGTTTTTT. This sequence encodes CASSLLPGINTGELFF.

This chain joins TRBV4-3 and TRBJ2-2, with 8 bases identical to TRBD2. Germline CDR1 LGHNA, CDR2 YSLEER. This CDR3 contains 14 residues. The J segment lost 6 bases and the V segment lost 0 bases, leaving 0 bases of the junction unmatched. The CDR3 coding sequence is TGCGCCAGCAGCCAAGATAGCGGGGCCGGGGAGCTGTTTTTT. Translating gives CASSQDSGAGELFF.

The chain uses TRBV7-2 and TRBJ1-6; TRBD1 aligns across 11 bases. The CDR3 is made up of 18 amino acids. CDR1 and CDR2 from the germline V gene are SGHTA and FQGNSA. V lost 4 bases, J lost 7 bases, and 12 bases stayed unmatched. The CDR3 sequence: CASSSYWVGQGANSPLHF. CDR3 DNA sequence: TGTGCCAGCAGCTCCTATTGGGTCGGACAGGGGGCGAATTCACCCCTCCACTTT.

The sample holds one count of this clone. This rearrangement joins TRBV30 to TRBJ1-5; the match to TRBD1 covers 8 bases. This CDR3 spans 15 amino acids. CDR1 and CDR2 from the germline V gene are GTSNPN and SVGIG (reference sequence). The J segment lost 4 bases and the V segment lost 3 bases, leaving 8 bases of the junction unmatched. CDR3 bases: TGTGCCTGGAGCTTCGGGACAGGACATAATCAGCCCCAGCATTTT. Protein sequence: CAWSFGTGHNQPQHF. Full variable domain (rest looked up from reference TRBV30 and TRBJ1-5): SQTIHQWPATLVQPVGSPLSLECTVEGTSNPNLYWYRQAAGRGLQLLFYSVGIGQISSEVPQNLSASRPQDRQFILSSKKLLLSDSGFYLCAWSFGTGHNQPQHFGDGTRLSIL.

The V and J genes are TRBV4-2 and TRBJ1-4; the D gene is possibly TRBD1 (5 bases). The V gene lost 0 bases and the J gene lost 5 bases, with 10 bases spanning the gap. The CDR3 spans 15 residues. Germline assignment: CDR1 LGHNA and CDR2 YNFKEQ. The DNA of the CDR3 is TGTGCCAGCAGCCAAGAAGGACAATCGAATGAAAAACTGTTTTTT. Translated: CASSQEGQSNEKLFF.

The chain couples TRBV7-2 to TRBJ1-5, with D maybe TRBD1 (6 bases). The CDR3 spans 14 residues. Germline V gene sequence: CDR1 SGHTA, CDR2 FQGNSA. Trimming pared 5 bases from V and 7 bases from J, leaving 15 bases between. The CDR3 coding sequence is TGTGCCAGCAGCCCAAACAGGGATCGGCAGCCCCAGCATTTT. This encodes CASSPNRDRQPQHF.

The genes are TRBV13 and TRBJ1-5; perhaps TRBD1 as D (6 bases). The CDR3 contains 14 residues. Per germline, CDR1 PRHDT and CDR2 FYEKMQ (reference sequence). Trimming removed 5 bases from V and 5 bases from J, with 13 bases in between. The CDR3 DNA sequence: TGTGCCAGCAGCCGACGAGGGACACATCAGCCCCAGCATTTT. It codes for CASSRRGTHQPQHF. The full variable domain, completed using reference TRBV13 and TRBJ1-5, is AAGVIQSPRHLIKEKRETATLKCYPIPRHDTVYWYQQGPGQDPQFLISFYEKMQSDKGSIPDRFSAQQFSDYHSELNMSSLELGDSALYFCASSRRGTHQPQHFGDGTRLSIL.

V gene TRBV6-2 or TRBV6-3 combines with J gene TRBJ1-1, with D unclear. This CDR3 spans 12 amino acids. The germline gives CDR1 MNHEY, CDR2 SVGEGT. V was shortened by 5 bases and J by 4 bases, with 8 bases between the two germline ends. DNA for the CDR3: TGTGCCAGCAGTCCCTCTTCCACTGAAGCTTTCTTT. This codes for CASSPSSTEAFF.

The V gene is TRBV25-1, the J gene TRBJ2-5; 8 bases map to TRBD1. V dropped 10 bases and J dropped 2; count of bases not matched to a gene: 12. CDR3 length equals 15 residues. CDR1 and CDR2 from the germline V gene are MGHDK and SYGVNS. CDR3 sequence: CATVSLTGAQETQYF. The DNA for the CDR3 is TGTGCCACCGTTTCTTTGACAGGGGCTCAAGAGACCCAGTACTTC. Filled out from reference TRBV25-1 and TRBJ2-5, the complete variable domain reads EADIYQTPRYLVIGTGKKITLECSQTMGHDKMYWYQQDPGMELHLIHYSYGVNSTEKGDLSSESTVSRIRTEHFPLTLESARPSHTSQYLCATVSLTGAQETQYFGPGTRLLVL.

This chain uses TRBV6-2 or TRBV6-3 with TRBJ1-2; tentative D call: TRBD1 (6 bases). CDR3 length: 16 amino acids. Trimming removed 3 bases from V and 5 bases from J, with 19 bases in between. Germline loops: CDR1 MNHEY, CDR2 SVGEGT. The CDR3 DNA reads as TGTGCCAGCAGTTATCACCCCGGGACACCGCTTTATGGCTACACCTTC. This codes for CASSYHPGTPLYGYTF.

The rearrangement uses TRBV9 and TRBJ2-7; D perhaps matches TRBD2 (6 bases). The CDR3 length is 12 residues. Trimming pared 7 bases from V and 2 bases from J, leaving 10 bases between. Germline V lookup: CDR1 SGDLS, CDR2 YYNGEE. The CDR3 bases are TGTGCCAGCTCGGGGGTCCCCTACGAGCAGTACTTC. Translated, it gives CASSGVPYEQYF.

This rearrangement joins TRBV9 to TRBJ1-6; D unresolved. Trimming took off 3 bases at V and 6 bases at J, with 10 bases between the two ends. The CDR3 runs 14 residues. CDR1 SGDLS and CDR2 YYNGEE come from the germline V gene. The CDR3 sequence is CASSANPSNSPLHF. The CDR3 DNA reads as TGTGCCAGCAGCGCGAACCCTAGTAATTCACCCCTCCACTTT.

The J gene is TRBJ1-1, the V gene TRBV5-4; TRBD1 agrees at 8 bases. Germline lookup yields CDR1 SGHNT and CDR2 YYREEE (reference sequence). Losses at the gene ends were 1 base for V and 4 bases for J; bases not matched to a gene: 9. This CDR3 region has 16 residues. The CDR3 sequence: CASSLIQGAGSTEAFF. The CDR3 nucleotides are TGTGCCAGCAGCTTGATTCAGGGGGCAGGGAGCACTGAAGCTTTCTTT.

CDR3 residues: CASSFRDRGYQPQHF. CDR3 DNA: TGTGCCAGCAGTTTCCGGGACAGGGGCTATCAGCCCCAGCATTTT. This chain uses TRBV28 with TRBJ1-5, with TRBD1 identical over 10 bases. The CDR3 extends over 15 amino acids. V lost 3 bases, J lost 5 bases, and 4 bases stayed unmatched. The V gene's germline CDR1 is MDHEN and CDR2 SYDVKM.